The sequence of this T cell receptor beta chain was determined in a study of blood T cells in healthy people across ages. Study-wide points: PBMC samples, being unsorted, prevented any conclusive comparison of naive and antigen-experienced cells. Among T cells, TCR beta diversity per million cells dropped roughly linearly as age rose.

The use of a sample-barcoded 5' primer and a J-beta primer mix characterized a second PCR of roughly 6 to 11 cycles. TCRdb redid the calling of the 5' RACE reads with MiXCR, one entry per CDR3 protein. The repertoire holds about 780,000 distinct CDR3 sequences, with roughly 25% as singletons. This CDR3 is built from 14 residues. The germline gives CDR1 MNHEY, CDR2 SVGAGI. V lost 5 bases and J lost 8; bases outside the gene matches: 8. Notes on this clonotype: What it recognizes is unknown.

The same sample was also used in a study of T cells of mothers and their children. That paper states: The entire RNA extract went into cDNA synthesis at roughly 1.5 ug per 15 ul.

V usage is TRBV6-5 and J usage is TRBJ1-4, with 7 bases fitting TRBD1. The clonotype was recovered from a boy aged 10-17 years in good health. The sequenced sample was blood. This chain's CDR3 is CASSDTGAGEKLFF. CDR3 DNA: TGTGCCAGCAGTGACACAGGGGCGGGCGAAAAACTGTTTTTT.